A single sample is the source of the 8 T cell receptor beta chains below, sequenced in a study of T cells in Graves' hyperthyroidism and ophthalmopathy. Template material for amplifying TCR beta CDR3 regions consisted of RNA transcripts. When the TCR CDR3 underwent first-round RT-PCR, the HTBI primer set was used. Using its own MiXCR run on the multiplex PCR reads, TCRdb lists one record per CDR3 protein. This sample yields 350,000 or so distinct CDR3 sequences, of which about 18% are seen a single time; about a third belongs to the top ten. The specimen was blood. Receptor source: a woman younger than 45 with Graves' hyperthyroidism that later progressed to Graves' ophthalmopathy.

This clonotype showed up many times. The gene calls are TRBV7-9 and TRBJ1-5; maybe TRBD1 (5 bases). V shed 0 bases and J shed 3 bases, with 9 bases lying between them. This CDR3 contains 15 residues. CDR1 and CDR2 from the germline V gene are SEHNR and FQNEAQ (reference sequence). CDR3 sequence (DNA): TGTGCCAGCAGCTTAGCTGGCAGGGACAATCAGCCCCAGCATTTT. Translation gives CASSLAGRDNQPQHF.

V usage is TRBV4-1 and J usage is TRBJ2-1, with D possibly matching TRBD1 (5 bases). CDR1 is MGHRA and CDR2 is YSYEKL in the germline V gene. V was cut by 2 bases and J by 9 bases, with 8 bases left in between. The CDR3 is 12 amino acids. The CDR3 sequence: CASSQTQGEQFF. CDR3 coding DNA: TGCGCCAGCAGCCAAACTCAGGGTGAGCAGTTCTTC.

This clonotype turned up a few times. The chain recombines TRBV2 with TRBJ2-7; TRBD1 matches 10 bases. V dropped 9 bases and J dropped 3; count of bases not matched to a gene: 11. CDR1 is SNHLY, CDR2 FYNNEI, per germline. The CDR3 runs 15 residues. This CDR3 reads CASHLGQGLGYEQYF. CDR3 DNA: TGTGCCAGTCACTTGGGACAGGGGCTCGGCTACGAGCAGTACTTC. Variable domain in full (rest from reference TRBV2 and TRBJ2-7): EPEVTQTPSHQVTQMGQEVILRCVPISNHLYFYWYRQILGQKVEFLVSFYNNEISEKSEIFDDQFSVERPDGSNFTLKIRSTKLEDSAMYFCASHLGQGLGYEQYFGPGTRLTVT.

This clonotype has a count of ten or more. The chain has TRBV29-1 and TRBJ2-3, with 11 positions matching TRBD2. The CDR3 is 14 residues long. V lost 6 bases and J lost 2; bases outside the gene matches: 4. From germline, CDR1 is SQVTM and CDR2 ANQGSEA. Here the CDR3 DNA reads TGCAGCGTAGCGACTAGCGGGATCACAGATACGCAGTATTTT. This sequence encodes CSVATSGITDTQYF.

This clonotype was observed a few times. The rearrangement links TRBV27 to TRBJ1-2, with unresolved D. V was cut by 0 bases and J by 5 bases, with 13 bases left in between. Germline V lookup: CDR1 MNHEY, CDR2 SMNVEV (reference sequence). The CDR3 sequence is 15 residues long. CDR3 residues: CASSLSAGERYGYTF. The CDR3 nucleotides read TGTGCCAGCAGTTTATCGGCCGGGGAGAGGTATGGCTACACCTTC.

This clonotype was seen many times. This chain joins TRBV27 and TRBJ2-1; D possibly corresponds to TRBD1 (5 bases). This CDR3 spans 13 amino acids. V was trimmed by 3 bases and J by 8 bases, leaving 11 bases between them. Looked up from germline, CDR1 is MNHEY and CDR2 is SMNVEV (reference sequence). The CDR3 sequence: CASSLAQGHEQFF. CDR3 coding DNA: TGTGCCAGCAGTTTGGCGCAGGGCCATGAGCAGTTCTTC.

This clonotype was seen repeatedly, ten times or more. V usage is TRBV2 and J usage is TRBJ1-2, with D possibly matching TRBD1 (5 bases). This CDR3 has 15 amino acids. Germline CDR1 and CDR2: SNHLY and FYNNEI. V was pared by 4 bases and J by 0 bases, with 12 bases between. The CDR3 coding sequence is TGTGCCAGCAGTGCGACGGGGCCCACTAACTATGGCTACACCTTC. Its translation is CASSATGPTNYGYTF.

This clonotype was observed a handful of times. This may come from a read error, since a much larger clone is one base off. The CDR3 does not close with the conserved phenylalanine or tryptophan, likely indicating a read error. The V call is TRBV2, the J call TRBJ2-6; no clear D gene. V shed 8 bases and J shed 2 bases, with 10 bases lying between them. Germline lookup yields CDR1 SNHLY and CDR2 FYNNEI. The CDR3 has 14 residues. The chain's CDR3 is CASSDQTGANVLTL. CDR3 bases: TGTGCCAGCTCAGATCAGACTGGGGCCAACGTCCTGACTCTC.